This T cell receptor (beta chain) appears in the sequencing data of a study of early T cells in non-severe SARS-CoV-2 infection. This clonotype was seen a handful of times. Its antigen is not identified. This CDR3 comprises 14 residues. The V gene lost 2 bases and the J gene lost 6 bases, with 14 bases spanning the gap. Germline loops: CDR1 SGHVS, CDR2 FNYEAQ. The library protocol tagged individual cDNA molecules with unique molecular identifiers. MiXCR, applied by TCRdb to the 5' RACE reads, yields one record per CDR3 protein. Here the sample spans some 32,000 distinct CDR3 sequences, around 6% being singletons. Study-wide results and limits: Anti-spike CD8 responses were favored in VDJdb matching, and private and CD4 specificities were missed.

The sequence was collected from an adult who was a healthcare worker with PCR-confirmed SARS-CoV-2 infection or an uninfected control (not recorded which). The V gene is TRBV7-6, the J gene TRBJ2-7; tentative D call: TRBD2 (5 bases). Sequencing was done on a sample of whole blood. The CDR3: CASSLKIGEGEQYF. CDR3 DNA sequence: TGTGCCAGCAGCTTAAAGATTGGAGAGGGCGAGCAGTACTTC. The whole variable domain, remainder taken from reference TRBV7-6 and TRBJ2-7, is GAGVSQSPRYKVTKRGQDVALRCDPISGHVSLYWYRQALGQGPEFLTYFNYEAQQDKSGLPNDRFSAERPEGSISTLTIQRTEQRDSAMYRCASSLKIGEGEQYFGPGTRLTVT.